This T cell receptor beta chain was documented in a study of tumor-infiltrating lymphocytes in primary liver carcinoma. The tissue used was unsorted bulk material of about 20-33 mg. RNA and DNA were co-extracted from it with the AllPrep DNA/RNA mini kit. From 400 to 550 ng total RNA, TCR beta cDNA was generated with a primer in the constant region. Researchers made the TCR beta libraries by running three nested multiplex PCR rounds with slightly modified ARM-PCR. A single record per CDR3 protein comes from TCRdb applying MiXCR to the multiplex PCR reads. Of more than 85,000 distinct CDR3 sequences in the sample, about four fifths were seen once. Broader study findings: Tumor-blood pairs (like tumor-adjacent pairs) overlapped less than tumor region pairs did.

Regarding this clonotype: Its antigen is unknown. This may stem from a read error, because a much larger clone lies one nucleotide away.

The sequence was obtained from a man aged 35-49 years with primary liver carcinoma and hepatitis B virus infection. The sample was liver tumor tissue from sampling region 3. Subset specified: tumor region T3, left-lateral pole.

This CDR3 is CASTPPIGSVTRELFF. CDR3 bases: TGTGCCAGCACCCCACCCATAGGCTCGGTCACCCGGGAGCTGTTTTTT. The chain recombines TRBV12-3 or TRBV12-4 with TRBJ2-2; no definite D call. CDR3 size: 16 residues.